Listed below are T cell receptor beta chains from one sample, sequenced in a study of Ad26.COV2.S vaccination and SARS-CoV-2 variants. TCRdb's copy holds only in-frame clones and misses some; the assay was immunoSEQ multiplex PCR. The sample lists 440,000 or so clones, 90% occurring once. Sequencing used peripheral blood, obtained in a trial of Ad26.COV2.S vaccine versus placebo. Receptors were obtained from a person aged 18-65 years who received the Ad26.COV2.S COVID-19 vaccine or a placebo. CDR3s include the opening cysteine and the closing phenylalanine or tryptophan. The D gene is left open where the match is weak. The size of a clone is reported for some rows only, either as once, few or many, or as a class for expanded clones.

V: TRBV6-6
size: .
J: TRBJ1-6
D: .
DNA: TGTGCCAGCAGTTACACCAAGGGGGGTAGCAATTCACCCCTCCACTTT
CDR3: CASSYTKGGSNSPLHF

V: TRBV27
size: .
J: TRBJ1-1
D: TRBD1
DNA: TGTGCCAGCAGTTCCCATCGACAGGGAGGGGACACTGAAGCTTTCTTT
CDR3: CASSSHRQGGDTEAFF

V: TRBV19
size: .
J: TRBJ2-7
D: .
DNA: TGTGCCAGTAGGCCCACAGGGAACACCTACGAGCAGTACTTC
CDR3: CASRPTGNTYEQYF

V: TRBV9
size: .
J: TRBJ2-6
D: .
DNA: TGTGCCAGCAGCGTAGACAGAGCCACCTCTGGGGCCAACGTCCTGACTTTC
CDR3: CASSVDRATSGANVLTF

V: TRBV14
size: once
J: TRBJ2-1
D: TRBD2
DNA: TGTGCCAGCAGCCAAGCTTTTGCGGGAGGAATCCACAATGAGCAGTTCTTC
CDR3: CASSQAFAGGIHNEQFF

V: TRBV9
size: .
J: TRBJ1-5
D: .
DNA: TGTGCCAGCAGCGTAGGGACAGCCCCCAATCAGCCCCAGCATTTT
CDR3: CASSVGTAPNQPQHF

V: TRBV9
size: .
J: TRBJ2-5
D: TRBD2
DNA: TGTGCCAGCCAAAGGGGCGGGAGTTTACAAGAGACCCAGTACTTC
CDR3: CASQRGGSLQETQYF

V: TRBV7-2
size: medium-sized
J: TRBJ2-7
D: .
DNA: TGTGCCAGCAGCCCCCCGTCCTACGAGCAGTACTTC
CDR3: CASSPPSYEQYF

V: TRBV6-2/TRBV6-3
size: .
J: TRBJ2-1
D: .
DNA: TGTGCCAGCAGTTACCGGGACCGAGAGTACAATGAGCAGTTCTTC
CDR3: CASSYRDREYNEQFF

V: TRBV18
size: .
J: TRBJ2-1
D: TRBD2
DNA: TGTGCCAGCTCACCTTTCGAGCGGGGTACCTCCTACAATGAGCAGTTCTTC
CDR3: CASSPFERGTSYNEQFF

V: TRBV4-2
size: .
J: TRBJ2-3
D: .
DNA: TGTGCCAGCAGCCCGCTGGGCGGGTCCAAACCCCCTAGCACAGATACGCAGTATTTT
CDR3: CASSPLGGSKPPSTDTQYF

V: TRBV10-3
size: .
J: TRBJ2-7
D: .
DNA: TGTGCCATCAGTGACGGCCGTGTAGGGACTTACTACGAGCAGTACTTC
CDR3: CAISDGRVGTYYEQYF

V: TRBV29-1
size: .
J: TRBJ2-5
D: TRBD1
DNA: TGCAGCGTTGCGTCCAGGGGGCGCGGGGAGACCCAGTACTTC
CDR3: CSVASRGRGETQYF

V: TRBV11-2
size: .
J: TRBJ1-3
D: .
DNA: TGTGCCAGCAGCTCTGGACCGAGCTCTGGAAACACCATATATTTT
CDR3: CASSSGPSSGNTIYF

V: TRBV6-5
size: .
J: TRBJ1-4
D: .
DNA: TGTGCCAGCAGTTCCAGCTACAGGGCAACTAATGAAAAACTGTTTTTT
CDR3: CASSSSYRATNEKLFF

V: TRBV7-9
size: .
J: TRBJ1-5
D: .
DNA: TGTGCCAGCAGCTTAATTCAGGATCAGCCCCAGCATTTT
CDR3: CASSLIQDQPQHF

V: TRBV7-9
size: .
J: TRBJ2-2
D: .
DNA: TGTGCCAGCAGCCCCCTTACAGGGCACACCGGGGAGCTGTTTTTT
CDR3: CASSPLTGHTGELFF

V: TRBV5-4
size: .
J: TRBJ2-2
D: .
DNA: TGTGCCAGCAGCTCTTCATGGGGGAGCGCCGGGGAGCTGTTTTTT
CDR3: CASSSSWGSAGELFF

V: TRBV20-1
size: .
J: TRBJ2-7
D: TRBD2
DNA: TGCAGTGCTAGTCCCGGCTGGCGGGAGGGTCTCGACGAGCAGTACTTC
CDR3: CSASPGWREGLDEQYF

V: TRBV5-1
size: .
J: TRBJ2-5
D: TRBD1
DNA: TGCGCCAGCAGCCAGGGGGCAGGAGAGACCCAGTACTTC
CDR3: CASSQGAGETQYF

V: TRBV7-2
size: once
J: TRBJ2-1
D: .
DNA: TGTGCCAGCAGCTTAATCGGTGTAGGTGGTGAGCAGTTCTTC
CDR3: CASSLIGVGGEQFF

V: TRBV28
size: .
J: TRBJ2-7
D: .
DNA: TGTGCCAGCAGTTTATTTGGGGAAATTAACGAGCAGTACTTC
CDR3: CASSLFGEINEQYF

V: TRBV11-2
size: .
J: TRBJ1-1
D: .
DNA: TGTGCCAGCAGCTTAGGGCAGGGGATGAACACTGAAGCTTTCTTT
CDR3: CASSLGQGMNTEAFF

V: TRBV7-3
size: .
J: TRBJ1-1
D: .
DNA: TGTGCCAGCAGCCTCCGTGGAACTGAAGCTTTCTTT
CDR3: CASSLRGTEAFF

V: TRBV6-1
size: .
J: TRBJ2-1
D: .
DNA: TGTGCCAGCAGTGGAGCCGGGACTTCTCGTAATGAGCAGTTCTTC
CDR3: CASSGAGTSRNEQFF

V: TRBV27
size: .
J: TRBJ2-1
D: TRBD2
DNA: TGTGCCAGCAGCCAGGGGACTAGCGGGTACAATGAGCAGTTCTTC
CDR3: CASSQGTSGYNEQFF

V: TRBV7-3
size: few
J: TRBJ2-3
D: .
DNA: TGTGCCAGCAGCACAGACCACTCAGATACGCAGTATTTT
CDR3: CASSTDHSDTQYF

V: TRBV7-9
size: .
J: TRBJ1-4
D: .
DNA: TGTGCCAGCAGCTCCGCCCGGGTCCTAAATGAAAAACTGTTTTTT
CDR3: CASSSARVLNEKLFF

V: TRBV28
size: .
J: TRBJ1-6
D: .
DNA: TGTGCCAGCAGCTCCGGGGGCTCCTATAATTCACCCCTCCACTTT
CDR3: CASSSGGSYNSPLHF

V: TRBV9
size: .
J: TRBJ2-3
D: TRBD2
DNA: TGTGCCAGCACAAAGTCTAGCGGATACACAGATACGCAGTATTTT
CDR3: CASTKSSGYTDTQYF

V: TRBV6-2/TRBV6-3
size: once
J: TRBJ2-4
D: TRBD1
DNA: TGTGCCAGCAGTTACGATTCCGACAGGGGAAACATTCAGTACTTC
CDR3: CASSYDSDRGNIQYF

V: TRBV7-9
size: .
J: TRBJ1-2
D: TRBD1
DNA: TGTGCCAGCAGCTCCCGACAGGGACGGAGCTATGGCTACACCTTC
CDR3: CASSSRQGRSYGYTF

V: TRBV29-1
size: many
J: TRBJ2-7
D: TRBD2
DNA: TGCAGCGTTGTGGGGGCTAGCGGGAGAAGGCACGAGCAGTACTTC
CDR3: CSVVGASGRRHEQYF

V: TRBV6-2/TRBV6-3
size: .
J: TRBJ2-4
D: .
DNA: TGTGCCAGCAGTTACCCCGACAGGTTGGGGCCCAAAAACATTCAGTACTTC
CDR3: CASSYPDRLGPKNIQYF

V: TRBV29-1
size: .
J: TRBJ1-1
D: .
DNA: TGCAGCGTTGAACGTTCAGGCATCATGAACACTGAAGCTTTCTTT
CDR3: CSVERSGIMNTEAFF